What follows describes a single TCR beta chain. The sample comes from a study of T cell changes during pregnancy in multiple sclerosis. TCRdb's copy holds only in-frame clones and misses some; the assay was immunoSEQ multiplex PCR. This sample carries 65,000 to 85,000 clones, around 89% of them seen once, and the ten largest clones take more than 0.8%. Germline V gives CDR1 MNHNY, CDR2 SVGAGI (reference sequence). Trimming pared 6 bases from V and 8 bases from J, leaving 19 bases between. The CDR3 contains 14 residues. The material was peripheral blood, obtained in the first trimester of pregnancy. The V call is TRBV6-6, the J call TRBJ1-2; possible D gene TRBD1, 6 bases. This receptor was obtained from a female donor in good health, enrolled as a control in a pregnancy study. The CDR3: CASSHMTGAEGYTF. CDR3 DNA sequence: TGTGCCAGCAGCCACATGACAGGTGCTGAGGGCTACACCTTC.